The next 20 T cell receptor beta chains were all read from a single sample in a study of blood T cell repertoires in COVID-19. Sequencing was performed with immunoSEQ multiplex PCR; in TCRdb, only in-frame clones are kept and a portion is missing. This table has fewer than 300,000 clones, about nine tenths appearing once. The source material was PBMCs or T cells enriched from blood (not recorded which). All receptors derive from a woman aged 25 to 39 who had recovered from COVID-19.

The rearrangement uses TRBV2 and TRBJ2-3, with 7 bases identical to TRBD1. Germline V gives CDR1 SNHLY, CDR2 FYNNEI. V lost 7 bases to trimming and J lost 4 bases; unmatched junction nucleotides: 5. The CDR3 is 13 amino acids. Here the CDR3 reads CASMRGRADTQYF. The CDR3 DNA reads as TGTGCCAGCATGAGGGGGCGCGCAGATACGCAGTATTTT. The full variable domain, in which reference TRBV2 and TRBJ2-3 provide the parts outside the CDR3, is EPEVTQTPSHQVTQMGQEVILRCVPISNHLYFYWYRQILGQKVEFLVSFYNNEISEKSEIFDDQFSVERPDGSNFTLKIRSTKLEDSAMYFCASMRGRADTQYFGPGTRLTVL.

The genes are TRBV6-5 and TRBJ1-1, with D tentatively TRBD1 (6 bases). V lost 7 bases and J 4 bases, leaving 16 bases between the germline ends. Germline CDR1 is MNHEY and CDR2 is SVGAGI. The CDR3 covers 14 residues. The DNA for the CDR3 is TGTGCCAGCACCTTACAGGGACCGGGCACTGAAGCTTTCTTT. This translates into CASTLQGPGTEAFF.

Here the CDR3 reads CASSWSVWAGESSYEQYF. Written as DNA, the CDR3 is TGTGCCAGCAGCTGGAGTGTATGGGCGGGCGAGAGCTCCTACGAGCAGTACTTC. J is TRBJ2-7 and V is TRBV11-2; TRBD2 is a possible D gene (5 bases). CDR1 and CDR2 from the germline V gene are SGHAT and FQNNGV. The CDR3 has 18 amino acids. V dropped 4 bases and J dropped 0 bases, with 22 bases sitting between them.

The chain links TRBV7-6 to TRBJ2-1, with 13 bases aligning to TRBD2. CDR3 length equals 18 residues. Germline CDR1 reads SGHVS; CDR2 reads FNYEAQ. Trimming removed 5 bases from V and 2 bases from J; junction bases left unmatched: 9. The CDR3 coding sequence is TGTGCCAGCAGCCTCAGAGCGGGACTAGCGGGACCCTACAATGAGCAGTTCTTC. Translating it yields CASSLRAGLAGPYNEQFF.

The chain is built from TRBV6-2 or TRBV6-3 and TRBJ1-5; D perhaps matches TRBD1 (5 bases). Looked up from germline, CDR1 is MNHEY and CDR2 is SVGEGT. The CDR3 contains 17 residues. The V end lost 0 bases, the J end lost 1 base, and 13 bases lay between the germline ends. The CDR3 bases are TGTGCCAGCAGTTACTCCGACAGTTATACGAGCAATCAGCCCCAGCATTTT. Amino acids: CASSYSDSYTSNQPQHF.

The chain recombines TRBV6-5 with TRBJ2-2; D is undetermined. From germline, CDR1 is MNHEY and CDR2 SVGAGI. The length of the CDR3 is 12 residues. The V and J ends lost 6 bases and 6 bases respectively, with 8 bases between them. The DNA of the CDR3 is TGTGCCAGCAGGAAAGGAGCCGGGGAGCTGTTTTTT. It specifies CASRKGAGELFF.

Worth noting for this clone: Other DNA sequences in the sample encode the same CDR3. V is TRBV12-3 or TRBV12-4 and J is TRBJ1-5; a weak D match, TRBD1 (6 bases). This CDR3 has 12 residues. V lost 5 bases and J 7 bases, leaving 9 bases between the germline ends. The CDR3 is CASSTGSQPQHF. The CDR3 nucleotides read TGTGCCAGCAGTACAGGGTCCCAGCCCCAGCATTTT.

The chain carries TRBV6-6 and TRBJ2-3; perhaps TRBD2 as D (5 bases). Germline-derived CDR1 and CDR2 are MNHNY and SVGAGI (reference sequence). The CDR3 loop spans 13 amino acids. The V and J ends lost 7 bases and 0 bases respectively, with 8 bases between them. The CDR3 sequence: CASTRGSTDTQYF. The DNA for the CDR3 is TGTGCCAGCACCCGGGGTAGCACAGATACGCAGTATTTT.

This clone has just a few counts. The CDR3: CASSSRETSGRGAGELFF. The CDR3 DNA reads TGTGCCAGCAGCTCACGAGAGACTAGCGGGAGAGGGGCCGGGGAGCTGTTTTTT. The chain carries TRBV7-8 and TRBJ2-2, with 12 bases identical to TRBD2. The junction had 12 bases not matched to a gene; V was cut back by 4 bases and J by 6 bases. Germline V gene sequence: CDR1 SGHVS, CDR2 FQNEAQ. The CDR3 has 18 residues.

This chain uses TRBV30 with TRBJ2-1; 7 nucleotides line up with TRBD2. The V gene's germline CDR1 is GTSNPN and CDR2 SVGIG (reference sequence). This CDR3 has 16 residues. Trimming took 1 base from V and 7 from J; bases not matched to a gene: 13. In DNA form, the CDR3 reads TGTGCCTGGAGTGGGGGGGAGGGCAACTTACGGAATGAGCAGTTCTTC. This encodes CAWSGGEGNLRNEQFF.

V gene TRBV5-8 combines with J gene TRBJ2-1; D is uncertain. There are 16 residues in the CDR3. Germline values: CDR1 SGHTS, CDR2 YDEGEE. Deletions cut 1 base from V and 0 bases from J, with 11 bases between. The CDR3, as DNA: TGTGCCAGCAGCTTGTATGGCGGAAGCTCCTACAATGAGCAGTTCTTC. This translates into CASSLYGGSSYNEQFF.

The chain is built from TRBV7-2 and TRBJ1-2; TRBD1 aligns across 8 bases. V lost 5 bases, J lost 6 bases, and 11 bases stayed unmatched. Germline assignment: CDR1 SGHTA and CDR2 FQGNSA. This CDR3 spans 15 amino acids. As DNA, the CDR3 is TGTGCCAGCAGCCTTACCTCGGACAGGGTAAATGGCTACACCTTC. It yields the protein CASSLTSDRVNGYTF.

This chain's CDR3 is CASSLVGLAKLHYNEQFF. DNA of the CDR3: TGCGCCAGCAGCCTGGTGGGACTAGCGAAACTTCACTACAATGAGCAGTTCTTC. The J gene is TRBJ2-1, the V gene TRBV5-1; the match to TRBD2 covers 10 bases. CDR3 length: 18 residues. CDR1 and CDR2 (germline): SGHRS, YFSETQ. With V trimmed by 4 bases and J by 3 bases, 13 bases remained unmatched.

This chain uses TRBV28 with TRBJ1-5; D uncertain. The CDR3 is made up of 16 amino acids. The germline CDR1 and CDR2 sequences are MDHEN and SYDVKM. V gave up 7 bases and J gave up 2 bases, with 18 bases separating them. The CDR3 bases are TGTGCCAGCATCTCCAGACAAACCCCACGCAATCAGCCCCAGCATTTT. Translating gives CASISRQTPRNQPQHF.

The CDR3 DNA reads as TGTGCCAGCAGCTTAGCCCGGGACAGGGCGAACACCGGGGAGCTGTTTTTT. Residues: CASSLARDRANTGELFF. The rearrangement links TRBV7-8 to TRBJ2-2; 9 nucleotides match TRBD1. Trimming at V came to 0 bases and at J to 0 bases, leaving 2 bases not matched to a gene. Looked up from germline, CDR1 is SGHVS and CDR2 is FQNEAQ. This CDR3 contains 17 residues.

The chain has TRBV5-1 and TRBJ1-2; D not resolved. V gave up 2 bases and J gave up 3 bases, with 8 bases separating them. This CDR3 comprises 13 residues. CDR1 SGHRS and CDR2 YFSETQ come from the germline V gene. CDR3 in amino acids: CASSFSGDYGYTF. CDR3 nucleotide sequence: TGCGCCAGCAGCTTTTCAGGCGACTATGGCTACACCTTC.

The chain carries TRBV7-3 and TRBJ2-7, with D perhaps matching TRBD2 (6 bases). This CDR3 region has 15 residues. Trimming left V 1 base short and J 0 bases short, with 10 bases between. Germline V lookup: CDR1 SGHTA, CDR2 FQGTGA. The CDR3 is CASSLRGGNSYEQYF. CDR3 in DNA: TGTGCCAGCAGCTTAAGAGGCGGGAACTCCTACGAGCAGTACTTC.

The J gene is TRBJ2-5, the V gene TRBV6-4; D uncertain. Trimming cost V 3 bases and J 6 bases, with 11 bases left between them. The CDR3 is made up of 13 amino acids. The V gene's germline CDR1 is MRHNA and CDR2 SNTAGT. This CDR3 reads CASSEGSRQTQYF. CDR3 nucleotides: TGTGCCAGCAGTGAGGGTAGCCGGCAGACCCAGTACTTC.

CDR3 in amino acids: CASTPTGGAGETQYF. The CDR3 DNA reads TGTGCCAGCACCCCGACAGGGGGCGCCGGGGAGACCCAGTACTTC. The genes are TRBV28 and TRBJ2-5; 10 positions match TRBD1. Germline CDR1 MDHEN, CDR2 SYDVKM. The trim removed 7 bases at V and 5 bases at J, leaving 10 bases unmatched. This CDR3 region has 15 residues.

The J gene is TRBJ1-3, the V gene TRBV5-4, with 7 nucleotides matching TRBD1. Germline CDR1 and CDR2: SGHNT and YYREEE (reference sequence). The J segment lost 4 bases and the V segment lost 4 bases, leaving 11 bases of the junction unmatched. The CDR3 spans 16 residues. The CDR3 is CASSPKKTGPGNTIYF. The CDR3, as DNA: TGTGCCAGCAGCCCAAAAAAGACAGGGCCCGGAAACACCATATATTTT.